Listed below are T cell receptor beta chains from one sample, sequenced in a study of identical twins. MiXCR, applied by TCRdb to the 5' RACE reads, yields one record per CDR3 protein. Found here are under 400,000 distinct CDR3 sequences, approximately 8.8% of them singletons; the top ten hold 7.5% to 9.5%. The specimen was naive T cells sorted from blood. These TCRs come from a woman between 50 and 59 years old in good health. Each CDR3 is given with its conserved first and last residue. The order of the fields is clone size, V gene, J gene, D gene, CDR3 length, CDR3 protein, CDR3 DNA. The D gene is left open where the match is weak. Rows give clone size only sometimes, using once, few, many, or a class for an expanded clone.

abundance: NA
v_gene: TRBV12-3/TRBV12-4
j_gene: TRBJ1-4
d_gene: NA
len: 12
CDR3aa: CASREGGEKLFF
CDR3nt: TGTGCCAGCAGGGAGGGTGGTGAAAAACTGTTTTTT

abundance: NA
v_gene: TRBV12-3/TRBV12-4
j_gene: TRBJ2-6
d_gene: TRBD1
len: 17
CDR3aa: CASSRDRGLSGANVLTF
CDR3nt: TGTGCCAGCAGTCGGGACAGGGGGCTGTCTGGGGCCAACGTCCTGACTTTC

abundance: few
v_gene: TRBV6-1
j_gene: TRBJ2-2
d_gene: NA
len: 14
CDR3aa: CASSELSGTGELFF
CDR3nt: TGTGCCAGCAGTGAGTTAAGCGGGACCGGGGAGCTGTTTTTT

abundance: few
v_gene: TRBV15
j_gene: TRBJ1-1
d_gene: NA
len: 14
CDR3aa: CATSRVRGPNEAFF
CDR3nt: TGTGCCACCAGCAGAGTTCGGGGGCCGAATGAAGCTTTCTTT

abundance: few
v_gene: TRBV20-1
j_gene: TRBJ2-3
d_gene: TRBD2
len: 14
CDR3aa: CSAWTSRGTDTQYF
CDR3nt: TGCAGTGCATGGACTAGTAGAGGCACAGATACGCAGTATTTT

abundance: NA
v_gene: TRBV24-1
j_gene: TRBJ2-3
d_gene: NA
len: 15
CDR3aa: CATSDWVRESYTQYF
CDR3nt: TGTGCCACCAGTGATTGGGTGCGAGAGAGTTATACGCAGTATTTT

abundance: NA
v_gene: TRBV9
j_gene: TRBJ2-1
d_gene: TRBD2
len: 15
CDR3aa: CASTPSGRVRNEQFF
CDR3nt: TGTGCCAGCACCCCTAGCGGGAGGGTTCGAAATGAGCAGTTCTTC

abundance: NA
v_gene: TRBV11-3
j_gene: TRBJ2-1
d_gene: TRBD2
len: 17
CDR3aa: CASSLETAGGGYNEQFF
CDR3nt: TGTGCCAGCAGCCTTGAGACTGCGGGAGGCGGCTACAATGAGCAGTTCTTC

abundance: many
v_gene: TRBV12-5
j_gene: TRBJ2-6
d_gene: NA
len: 18
CDR3aa: CASGSRGAASLGANVLTF
CDR3nt: TGTGCTAGTGGTTCGAGGGGGGCGGCGAGTCTTGGGGCCAACGTCCTGACTTTC

abundance: few
v_gene: TRBV6-2/TRBV6-3
j_gene: TRBJ2-1
d_gene: NA
len: 14
CDR3aa: CASSYEPGRGEQFF
CDR3nt: TGTGCCAGCAGTTACGAGCCAGGGAGAGGTGAGCAGTTCTTC

abundance: NA
v_gene: TRBV2
j_gene: TRBJ1-1
d_gene: NA
len: 14
CDR3aa: CASSRETENTEAFF
CDR3nt: TGTGCCAGCAGTCGGGAGACAGAGAACACTGAAGCTTTCTTT

abundance: few
v_gene: TRBV9
j_gene: TRBJ2-7
d_gene: NA
len: 14
CDR3aa: CASSVADGPYEQYF
CDR3nt: TGTGCCAGCAGCGTAGCGGACGGTCCCTACGAGCAGTACTTC

abundance: NA
v_gene: TRBV14
j_gene: TRBJ2-1
d_gene: NA
len: 16
CDR3aa: CASSVIWSLEWNEQFF
CDR3nt: TGTGCCAGCAGCGTGATCTGGAGTCTCGAGTGGAATGAGCAGTTCTTC

abundance: NA
v_gene: TRBV12-3/TRBV12-4
j_gene: TRBJ1-2
d_gene: TRBD1
len: 14
CDR3aa: CASSLAGGGGGYTF
CDR3nt: TGTGCCAGCAGTTTAGCGGGAGGGGGCGGCGGCTACACCTTC

abundance: few
v_gene: TRBV7-6
j_gene: TRBJ1-1
d_gene: NA
len: 14
CDR3aa: CASSPRQSNTEAFF
CDR3nt: TGTGCCAGCAGCCCTCGACAGAGTAACACTGAAGCTTTCTTT

abundance: few
v_gene: TRBV5-1
j_gene: TRBJ1-1
d_gene: TRBD1
len: 15
CDR3aa: CASSWGTGGEAEAFF
CDR3nt: TGCGCCAGCAGCTGGGGAACAGGGGGAGAAGCTGAAGCTTTCTTT

abundance: NA
v_gene: TRBV20-1
j_gene: TRBJ2-5
d_gene: NA
len: 16
CDR3aa: CSARDAGQGGWETQYF
CDR3nt: TGCAGTGCTAGAGACGCCGGACAGGGAGGGTGGGAGACCCAGTACTTC

abundance: NA
v_gene: TRBV20-1
j_gene: TRBJ2-7
d_gene: TRBD2
len: 12
CDR3aa: CSALAGVYEQYF
CDR3nt: TGCAGTGCTCTAGCGGGAGTCTACGAGCAGTACTTC

abundance: few
v_gene: TRBV20-1
j_gene: TRBJ2-3
d_gene: NA
len: 14
CDR3aa: CSATGAQNTDTQYF
CDR3nt: TGCAGTGCTACAGGGGCCCAGAACACAGATACGCAGTATTTT

abundance: NA
v_gene: TRBV2
j_gene: TRBJ2-7
d_gene: NA
len: 11
CDR3aa: CASSEVGEQYF
CDR3nt: TGTGCCAGCAGTGAAGTCGGCGAGCAGTACTTC

abundance: many
v_gene: TRBV6-5
j_gene: TRBJ2-1
d_gene: NA
len: 14
CDR3aa: CAIASGSSYNEQFF
CDR3nt: TGTGCCATCGCCTCGGGAAGCTCCTACAATGAGCAGTTCTTC

abundance: few
v_gene: TRBV12-3/TRBV12-4
j_gene: TRBJ2-1
d_gene: NA
len: 15
CDR3aa: CASAGGLSSYNEQFF
CDR3nt: TGTGCCTCAGCAGGGGGACTGAGCTCCTACAATGAGCAGTTCTTC

abundance: many
v_gene: TRBV29-1
j_gene: TRBJ2-3
d_gene: TRBD2
len: 16
CDR3aa: CSVERGASGLTDTQYF
CDR3nt: TGCAGCGTTGAGAGGGGGGCTAGCGGGCTCACAGATACGCAGTATTTT

abundance: many
v_gene: TRBV12-3/TRBV12-4
j_gene: TRBJ2-2
d_gene: TRBD2
len: 15
CDR3aa: CASSTTSGNTGELFF
CDR3nt: TGTGCCAGCAGTACGACTAGCGGAAACACCGGGGAGCTGTTTTTT

abundance: once
v_gene: TRBV11-2
j_gene: TRBJ2-7
d_gene: TRBD1
len: 12
CDR3aa: CASSLDRTGLGF
CDR3nt: TGTGCCAGCAGCTTAGATCGGACAGGCCTGGGGTTC

abundance: many
v_gene: TRBV5-1
j_gene: TRBJ2-1
d_gene: NA
len: 16
CDR3aa: CASSLDGGPSYNEQFF
CDR3nt: TGCGCCAGCAGCTTGGATGGGGGGCCCTCCTACAATGAGCAGTTCTTC

abundance: few
v_gene: TRBV6-6
j_gene: TRBJ2-5
d_gene: TRBD1
len: 15
CDR3aa: CASRPGQNFQETQYF
CDR3nt: TGTGCCAGCAGACCGGGACAGAATTTTCAAGAGACCCAGTACTTC

abundance: few
v_gene: TRBV12-3/TRBV12-4
j_gene: TRBJ1-6
d_gene: TRBD1
len: 13
CDR3aa: CASSSGGHSPLHF
CDR3nt: TGTGCCAGCAGCTCAGGGGGCCATTCACCCCTCCACTTT

abundance: NA
v_gene: TRBV7-9
j_gene: TRBJ2-7
d_gene: NA
len: 15
CDR3aa: CASSPTDRNPYEQYF
CDR3nt: TGTGCCAGCAGCCCCACGGACAGAAACCCCTACGAGCAGTACTTC

abundance: few
v_gene: TRBV14
j_gene: TRBJ2-3
d_gene: NA
len: 13
CDR3aa: CASSPAATDTQYF
CDR3nt: TGTGCCAGCAGCCCAGCGGCCACAGATACGCAGTATTTT

abundance: many
v_gene: TRBV7-8
j_gene: TRBJ2-1
d_gene: NA
len: 12
CDR3aa: CASSFDSSQQFF
CDR3nt: TGTGCCAGCAGCTTTGACAGTTCTCAGCAGTTCTTC